The 18 T cell receptor beta chains reported below all come from one sample, sequenced in a study of T cells in Graves' hyperthyroidism and ophthalmopathy. What was amplified from RNA transcripts were TCR beta CDR3 regions. The HTBI set primed first-round TCR CDR3 RT-PCR. TCRdb re-analysed the multiplex PCR reads in MiXCR, keeping a single row per CDR3 protein. This table holds a few hundred thousand distinct CDR3 sequences, around 16% found once. Sequences were obtained from blood. The receptors here all came from a woman between 25 and 40 years old with Graves' hyperthyroidism.

The chain links TRBV5-1 to TRBJ2-2; D might be TRBD2 (5 bases). Germline CDR1 is SGHRS and CDR2 is YFSETQ. The CDR3 is 14 residues long. V lost 2 bases and J lost 5, with 10 bases in between. Here the CDR3 reads CASSFGNPTGELFF. As DNA, the CDR3 is TGCGCCAGCAGCTTCGGGAATCCTACCGGGGAGCTGTTTTTT.

This clonotype was observed a handful of times. The chain recombines TRBV5-1 with TRBJ2-7; TRBD1 aligns across 7 bases. Trimming at V came to 6 bases and at J to 2 bases, leaving 11 bases not matched to a gene. This CDR3 comprises 15 residues. Germline CDR1 is SGHRS and CDR2 is YFSETQ. The CDR3 loop reads CASTLAPTGTYEQYF. DNA of the CDR3: TGCGCCAGCACACTGGCCCCGACAGGGACCTACGAGCAGTACTTC.

This clonotype has just a few counts. The gene calls are TRBV30 and TRBJ1-3; tentatively, D is TRBD1 (5 bases). V was pared by 3 bases and J by 0 bases, with 15 bases between. Looked up from germline, CDR1 is GTSNPN and CDR2 is SVGIG (reference sequence). The CDR3 extends over 16 amino acids. The CDR3 bases are TGTGCCTGGAGCGGACGGGACGGAAGCTCTGGAAACACCATATATTTT. Translation gives CAWSGRDGSSGNTIYF.

The chain couples TRBV7-6 to TRBJ2-7; 8 nucleotides agree with TRBD1. Germline V lookup: CDR1 SGHVS, CDR2 FNYEAQ. Trimming removed 5 bases from V and 6 bases from J; junction bases left unmatched: 12. CDR3 length: 15 amino acids. CDR3: CASSPLGQGATEQYF. Here the CDR3 DNA reads TGTGCCAGCAGCCCACTCGGGCAGGGGGCGACCGAGCAGTACTTC.

This clonotype was counted at least ten times. This sequence joins TRBV28 and TRBJ1-6; 8 nucleotides align to TRBD1. Trimming took 3 bases from V and 9 from J; bases not matched to a gene: 7. Per germline, CDR1 MDHEN and CDR2 SYDVKM. The CDR3 has 15 amino acids. The DNA for the CDR3 is TGTGCCAGCAGTTTCGTTGGCAGGGGGCCTTCACCCCTCCACTTT. Translation: CASSFVGRGPSPLHF.

Only a few counts were recorded for this clonotype. This chain uses TRBV10-3 with TRBJ1-3; no reliable D call. CDR1 is ENHRY, CDR2 SYGVKD, per germline. V lost 2 bases, J lost 2 bases, and 1 base lay in between. The CDR3 contains 12 residues. In nucleotides, the CDR3 is TGTGCCATCAGTGAGGCTGGAAACACCATATATTTT. It yields the protein CAISEAGNTIYF.

This clonotype was counted only a few times. This chain joins TRBV27 and TRBJ2-7, with 9 bases that match TRBD2. Trimming at V came to 7 bases and at J to 5 bases, leaving 12 bases not matched to a gene. Germline CDR1 and CDR2: MNHEY and SMNVEV (reference sequence). This CDR3 contains 15 residues. The CDR3: CASKVSGSGTHEQYF. DNA of the CDR3: TGTGCCAGCAAGGTTAGCGGGAGTGGTACCCACGAGCAGTACTTC.

In this sample, this clonotype turned up a few times. The gene calls are TRBV28 and TRBJ1-2; D is uncertain. V was clipped by 3 bases and J by 0 bases, with 8 bases between them. Germline V lookup: CDR1 MDHEN, CDR2 SYDVKM. The CDR3 consists of 14 residues. The chain's CDR3 is CASSFSVTNYGYTF. CDR3 sequence (DNA): TGTGCCAGCAGTTTTTCCGTGACTAACTATGGCTACACCTTC.

This clonotype was seen many times. The chain carries TRBV2 and TRBJ2-1, with 11 bases aligning to TRBD1. Germline V gives CDR1 SNHLY, CDR2 FYNNEI. J lost 3 bases, V lost 5 bases, and 15 bases had no gene match. CDR3 length: 19 amino acids. CDR3 in amino acids: CASSLLGFSGTGGYNEQFF. The CDR3 nucleotides are TGTGCCAGCAGTCTCCTGGGATTTTCCGGGACAGGGGGCTACAATGAGCAGTTCTTC.

In its sample, this clonotype was seen many times. The chain employs TRBV20-1 and TRBJ1-1, with D uncertain. CDR3 length: 15 amino acids. Trimming stripped 0 bases from V and 3 bases from J, with 14 bases between. Germline CDR1 is DFQATT and CDR2 is SNEGSKA (reference sequence). In DNA form, the CDR3 reads TGCAGTGCTAGAGATTTCTTAAATGGGGACACTGAAGCTTTCTTT. Protein: CSARDFLNGDTEAFF.

This clonotype appeared many times. The J gene is TRBJ1-4, the V gene TRBV7-2; maybe TRBD1 (5 bases). Trimming pared 0 bases from V and 8 bases from J, leaving 13 bases between. This CDR3 has 15 residues. CDR1 is SGHTA and CDR2 is FQGNSA in the germline V gene. The CDR3 DNA is TGTGCCAGCAGCTTAGCGCGGGGGGAATGGGAAAAACTGTTTTTT. Its protein product is CASSLARGEWEKLFF.

There are many counts of this clonotype. The genes are TRBV28 and TRBJ2-5; 8 bases align to TRBD2. Germline assignment: CDR1 MDHEN and CDR2 SYDVKM. This CDR3 has 14 residues. The ends lost 3 bases at V and 4 bases at J; junction bases unmatched: 4. The CDR3 here is CASSLSGRGETQYF. In nucleotides, the CDR3 is TGTGCCAGCAGTTTGAGCGGGAGAGGAGAGACCCAGTACTTC.

The table lists this clonotype with many counts. V is TRBV5-1 and J is TRBJ1-1; 8 bases fit TRBD1. Trimming at V came to 4 bases and at J to 6 bases, leaving 8 bases not matched to a gene. Germline V gene lookup returns CDR1 SGHRS and CDR2 YFSETQ. The CDR3 has 14 amino acids. The CDR3 spells CASSTPDRAPEAFF. The CDR3 nucleotides read TGCGCCAGCAGCACGCCGGACAGGGCCCCTGAAGCTTTCTTT.

The chain couples TRBV20-1 to TRBJ2-2; 8 nucleotides agree with TRBD1. This CDR3 spans 13 amino acids. V shed 6 bases and J 13 bases; nucleotides not matched to a gene: 13. Germline CDR1 is DFQATT and CDR2 is SNEGSKA (reference sequence). The CDR3 sequence is CSAPTGAVRGLFF. CDR3 sequence (DNA): TGCAGTGCGCCGACAGGGGCCGTAAGAGGGCTGTTTTTT.

This clonotype was seen more than once but under ten times. J is TRBJ2-7 and V is TRBV5-5; D may match TRBD1 or TRBD2 (5 bases each). The ends were cut back, 4 bases at V and 6 bases at J, with 23 bases in the middle. This CDR3 has 16 residues. Germline loops: CDR1 SGHKS, CDR2 YYEKEE (reference sequence). The CDR3 sequence is CASSPVMGEQAGEQYF. CDR3 coding DNA: TGTGCCAGCAGCCCGGTTATGGGGGAGCAGGCGGGCGAGCAGTACTTC.

The J gene is TRBJ1-1, the V gene TRBV6-2 or TRBV6-3; D gene unclear. This CDR3 is built from 12 residues. Germline values: CDR1 MNHEY, CDR2 SVGEGT. The ends were cut back, 7 bases at V and 1 base at J, with 7 bases in the middle. The CDR3 spells CASNVPNTEAFF. CDR3 DNA sequence: TGTGCCAGCAATGTTCCGAACACTGAAGCTTTCTTT.

This clonotype was counted at least ten times. The chain joins TRBV30 to TRBJ2-2; D not certain. Germline CDR1 reads GTSNPN; CDR2 reads SVGIG (reference sequence). The CDR3 runs to 13 residues. V was shortened by 2 bases and J by 4 bases, with 8 bases between the two germline ends. The CDR3 coding sequence is TGTGCCTGGAGTCCCCAGATCACCGGGGAGCTGTTTTTT. Its protein is CAWSPQITGELFF.

This clonotype was picked up many times. This may be a read error: a much more frequent sequence differs by one nucleotide. CDR3 in amino acids: CAWSTTLNTEAFF. The CDR3, as DNA: TGTGCCTGGAGTACTACACTGAACACTGAAGCTTTCTTT. This chain connects TRBV30 to TRBJ1-1; D remains ambiguous. Trimming shortened V by 2 bases and J by 0 bases, and 7 bases separated the two germline ends. Germline V gene sequence: CDR1 GTSNPN, CDR2 SVGIG (reference sequence). The CDR3 consists of 13 residues.